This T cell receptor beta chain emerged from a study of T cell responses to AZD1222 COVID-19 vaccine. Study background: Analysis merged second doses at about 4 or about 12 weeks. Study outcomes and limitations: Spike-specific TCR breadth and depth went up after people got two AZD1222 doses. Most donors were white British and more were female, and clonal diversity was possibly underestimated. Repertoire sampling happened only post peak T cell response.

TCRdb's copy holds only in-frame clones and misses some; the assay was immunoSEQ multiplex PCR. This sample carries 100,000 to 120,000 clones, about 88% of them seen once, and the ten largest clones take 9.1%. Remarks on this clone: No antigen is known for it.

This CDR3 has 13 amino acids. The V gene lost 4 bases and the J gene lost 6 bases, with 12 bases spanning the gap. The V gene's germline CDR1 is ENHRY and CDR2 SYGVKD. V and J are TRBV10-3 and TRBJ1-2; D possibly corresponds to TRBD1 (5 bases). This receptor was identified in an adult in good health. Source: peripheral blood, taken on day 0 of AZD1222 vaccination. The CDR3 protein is CAISAGVGDGYTF. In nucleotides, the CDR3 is TGTGCCATCAGTGCCGGGGTGGGGGATGGCTACACCTTC.